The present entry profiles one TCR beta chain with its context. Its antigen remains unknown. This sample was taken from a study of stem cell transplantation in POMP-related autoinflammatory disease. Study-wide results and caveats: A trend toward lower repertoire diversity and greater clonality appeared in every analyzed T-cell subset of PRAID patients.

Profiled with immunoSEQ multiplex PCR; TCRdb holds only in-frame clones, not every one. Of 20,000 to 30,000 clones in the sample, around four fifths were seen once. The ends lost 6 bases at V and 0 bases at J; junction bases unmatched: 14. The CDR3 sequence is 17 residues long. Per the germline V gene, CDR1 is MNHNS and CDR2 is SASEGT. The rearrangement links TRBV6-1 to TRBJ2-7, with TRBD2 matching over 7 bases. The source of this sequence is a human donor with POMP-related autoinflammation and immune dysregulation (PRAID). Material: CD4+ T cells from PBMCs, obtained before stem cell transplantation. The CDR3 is CASREHTSAVISYEQYF. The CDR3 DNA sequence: TGTGCCAGCAGAGAACATACTAGCGCGGTTATCTCCTACGAGCAGTACTTC.